This TCR beta chain was sequenced in a study of cytomegalovirus exposure and HLA in healthy donors. A remark on this clone: Its antigen is still unknown.

Study results and caveats: The study listed approximately 160 cytomegalovirus-associated TCR beta chains.

The V and J ends lost 0 bases and 9 bases respectively, with 13 bases between them. Germline-derived CDR1 and CDR2 are SGDLS and YYNGEE. CDR3 length: 14 amino acids. Use of 60 Vbeta and 13 Jbeta primers characterized the PCR. Produced via immunoSEQ multiplex PCR; TCRdb's table is partial and in-frame only. The repertoire holds about 130,000 clones, with around 72% as singletons. The specimen sequenced was PBMCs. The rearrangement uses TRBV9 and TRBJ2-1; D is unclear. This receptor was taken from a man aged 18 to 30 in good health and CMV-seropositive. The CDR3: CASSVEASLTEQFF. In nucleotides, the CDR3 is TGTGCCAGCAGCGTAGAGGCTAGTCTCACTGAGCAGTTCTTC. Full variable domain (remainder filled in from reference TRBV9 and TRBJ2-1): DSGVTQTPKHLITATGQRVTLRCSPRSGDLSVYWYQQSLDQGLQFLIQYYNGEERAKGNILERFSAQQFPDLHSELNLSSLELGDSALYFCASSVEASLTEQFFGPGTRLTVL.